The next 30 T cell receptor beta chains were all read from a single sample in a study of T cells after posttransplantation cyclophosphamide. Libraries were prepared by immunoSEQ multiplex PCR; TCRdb keeps only in-frame clonotypes and omits some of them. The sample gives roughly 4,600 clones, over 75% of which show up once; less than 25% is in the top ten. Controls had myeloablative marrow grafts with methotrexate and calcineurin inhibitor, sampled at 1 year. The source material was PBMCs, sampled after an allogeneic stem cell transplant with a calcineurin inhibitor and methotrexate. These receptors came from a male patient between 40 and 49 years old who received an allogeneic stem cell transplant from an unrelated donor, was CMV-positive, and had chronic GVHD only. Some T cells may be the graft donor's.

This clone was detected once. The CDR3 nucleotides are TGCAGCGTTGCCCTGTTCGATCTCGGGGGGGGGAAGCAGTACTTC. This sequence encodes CSVALFDLGGGKQYF. The V gene is TRBV29-1, the J gene TRBJ2-7, with 8 nucleotides matching TRBD2. Trimming removed 4 bases from V and 8 bases from J; junction bases left unmatched: 16. Germline-derived CDR1 and CDR2 are SQVTM and ANQGSEA. This CDR3 has 15 amino acids.

The chain couples TRBV30 to TRBJ1-2, with D tentatively TRBD1 (5 bases). Germline V gene data show CDR1 as GTSNPN and CDR2 as SVGIG (reference sequence). The CDR3 is 10 amino acids. V dropped 5 bases and J dropped 13 bases, with 14 bases sitting between them. CDR3 residues: CAWGRDLTTF. The CDR3 DNA follows: TGTGCCTGGGGCAGGGATTTAACCACCTTC.

V gene TRBV11-2 combines with J gene TRBJ1-6; D ambiguous. The V and J ends lost 0 bases and 5 bases respectively, with 8 bases between them. The germline V gene encodes CDR1 SGHAT and CDR2 FQNNGV. The CDR3 length is 15 residues. The CDR3 DNA sequence: TGTGCCAGCAGCTTAGAGAGTGTCCATAATTCACCCCTCCACTTT. This translates into CASSLESVHNSPLHF.

This clone was detected a few times. CDR3 loop: CSVAKGGEQYF. CDR3 sequence (DNA): TGCAGCGTTGCGAAAGGGGGCGAGCAGTACTTC. V gene TRBV29-1 combines with J gene TRBJ2-7, with TRBD1 as a possible D gene (6 bases). Germline CDR1 reads SQVTM; CDR2 reads ANQGSEA. The CDR3 contains 11 residues. Trimming removed 4 bases from V and 6 bases from J, with 10 bases in between.

The J gene is TRBJ1-3, the V gene TRBV9; D gene uncertain. Germline V gives CDR1 SGDLS, CDR2 YYNGEE. V was pared by 4 bases and J by 3 bases, with 20 bases between. CDR3 size: 17 residues. The chain's CDR3 is CASSPTFLAARGNTIYF. In nucleotides, the CDR3 is TGTGCCAGCAGCCCCACATTCCTAGCTGCCCGTGGAAACACCATATATTTT. Filled out from reference TRBV9 and TRBJ1-3, the complete variable domain reads DSGVTQTPKHLITATGQRVTLRCSPRSGDLSVYWYQQSLDQGLQFLIQYYNGEERAKGNILERFSAQQFPDLHSELNLSSLELGDSALYFCASSPTFLAARGNTIYFGEGSWLTVV.

The chain uses TRBV4-1 and TRBJ1-5; TRBD1 aligns across 9 bases. The germline gives CDR1 MGHRA, CDR2 YSYEKL. J gave up 7 bases and V 1 base, and 5 bases lay outside the gene matches. The CDR3 extends over 15 amino acids. The CDR3 bases are TGCGCCAGCAGCCAAGGGGACAGGGCGGAGCAGCCCCAGCATTTT. This encodes CASSQGDRAEQPQHF.

V gene TRBV6-1 combines with J gene TRBJ2-3, with D uncertain. Trimming pared 0 bases from V and 2 bases from J, leaving 12 bases between. The CDR3 contains 16 residues. Germline loops: CDR1 MNHNS, CDR2 SASEGT. The CDR3 DNA reads TGTGCCAGCAGTGAAGCCCCCTCAACTTTCACAGATACGCAGTATTTT. Translated: CASSEAPSTFTDTQYF.

This clone has just one count. CDR3 sequence: CASSLTSGSVPGELFF. The CDR3 region has the DNA TGTGCCAGCAGTCTTACTAGCGGGAGTGTTCCCGGGGAGCTGTTTTTT. V is TRBV7-2 and J is TRBJ2-2; the match to TRBD2 covers 11 bases. Unmatched junction bases numbered 9, after V lost 6 bases and J lost 6 bases. Germline V lookup: CDR1 SGHTA, CDR2 FQGNSA. CDR3 length: 16 residues.

The chain employs TRBV5-6 and TRBJ2-3, with 11 nucleotides matching TRBD2. J was trimmed by 6 bases and V by 0 bases; bases with no gene match: 6. CDR3 length: 16 amino acids. Germline V lookup: CDR1 SGHDT, CDR2 YYEEEE. The DNA of the CDR3 is TGTGCCAGCAGCTTGGCAATAGCGGGGGGGGCGGATACGCAGTATTTT. This gives the protein CASSLAIAGGADTQYF.

V is TRBV4-1 and J is TRBJ2-7; weak D call: TRBD2 (6 bases). Germline V gene data show CDR1 as MGHRA and CDR2 as YSYEKL. The CDR3 totals 15 residues. Deletions cut 5 bases from V and 5 bases from J, with 19 bases between. Here the CDR3 reads CASSLAGTDLDEQYF. In nucleotides, the CDR3 is TGCGCCAGCAGCTTAGCCGGGACTGATTTAGACGAGCAGTACTTC.

This rearrangement joins TRBV19 to TRBJ2-5; 9 bases fit TRBD2. The CDR3 spans 15 residues. Germline-derived CDR1 and CDR2 are LNHDA and SQIVND (reference sequence). The ends lost 3 bases at V and 9 bases at J; junction bases unmatched: 11. In nucleotides, the CDR3 is TGTGCCAGTAGTATCGCGCGGGGGGGCATTGAGGCCCAGTACTTC. Translating it yields CASSIARGGIEAQYF.

The chain has TRBV20-1 and TRBJ2-7; 8 nucleotides line up with TRBD2. Germline V gives CDR1 DFQATT, CDR2 SNEGSKA (reference sequence). The CDR3 consists of 11 residues. With V trimmed by 6 bases and J by 7 bases, 5 bases remained unmatched. The CDR3 coding sequence is TGCAGTGCCATAGCGGGACGGGAGCAGTACTTC. It translates to CSAIAGREQYF.

This chain's CDR3 is CASSYRQTPGTIYF. The DNA of the CDR3 is TGTGCCAGCAGTTATCGACAGACGCCAGGCACCATATATTTT. The chain employs TRBV6-5 and TRBJ1-3; D possibly corresponds to TRBD1 (5 bases). The germline CDR1 and CDR2 sequences are MNHEY and SVGAGI. V lost 3 bases and J 9 bases, leaving 15 bases between the germline ends. This CDR3 has 14 amino acids.

The chain uses TRBV7-8 and TRBJ1-1; the D gene is possibly TRBD1 (5 bases). The CDR3 loop spans 17 amino acids. Trimming left V 5 bases short and J 0 bases short, with 19 bases between. Germline V gene sequence: CDR1 SGHVS, CDR2 FQNEAQ. The CDR3 is CASSAWGEKIMNTEAFF. CDR3 bases: TGTGCCAGCAGCGCCTGGGGGGAGAAAATCATGAACACTGAAGCTTTCTTT.

This clone was found a few times. The V and J genes are TRBV5-1 and TRBJ2-7; D not resolved. The CDR3 covers 14 residues. V was pared by 0 bases and J by 0 bases, with 7 bases between. Germline V gene lookup returns CDR1 SGHRS and CDR2 YFSETQ. As DNA, the CDR3 is TGCGCCAGCAGCTTGGAACCGGGCTCCTACGAGCAGTACTTC. This encodes CASSLEPGSYEQYF.

The V gene is TRBV6-4, the J gene TRBJ1-2; possible D gene TRBD1, 5 bases. Trimming cost V 0 bases and J 2 bases, with 10 bases left between them. In germline, CDR1 is MRHNA, CDR2 SNTAGT. The CDR3 runs 15 residues. CDR3 coding DNA: TGTGCCAGCAGTGACTCTGGACACCTGAACTATGGCTACACCTTC. It encodes CASSDSGHLNYGYTF.

V usage is TRBV27 and J usage is TRBJ2-5; 9 bases fit TRBD1. The J call may be wrong; the DNA end is better matched by TRBJ2-7. The CDR3 spans 13 residues. Germline CDR1 and CDR2: MNHEY and SMNVEV (reference sequence). CDR3 protein: CASSTDRGHEQYF. In nucleotides, the CDR3 is TGTGCCAGCAGCACGGACAGGGGACACGAGCAGTACTTC.

This clone was picked up one time. The genes are TRBV18 and TRBJ1-2; D not certain. Per germline, CDR1 KGHSH and CDR2 LQKENI. V was shortened by 0 bases and J by 7 bases, with 15 bases between the two germline ends. The CDR3 is 15 residues long. The CDR3 bases are TGTGCCAGCTCACCACCGTCTGCAGATCGGGGTGGCTACACCTTC. Translating it yields CASSPPSADRGGYTF. Full variable domain (rest looked up from reference TRBV18 and TRBJ1-2): NAGVMQNPRHLVRRRGQEARLRCSPMKGHSHVYWYRQLPEEGLKFMVYLQKENIIDESGMPKERFSAEFPKEGPSILRIQQVVRGDSAAYFCASSPPSADRGGYTFGSGTRLTVV.

The gene calls are TRBV5-6 and TRBJ1-4; 8 bases are a match to TRBD1. The CDR3 covers 16 residues. V was pared by 4 bases and J by 2 bases, with 7 bases of the junction left unmatched. CDR1 is SGHDT, CDR2 YYEEEE, per germline. The CDR3 loop reads CASSRRQGWTNEKLFF. The CDR3 DNA is TGTGCCAGCAGCCGACGACAGGGGTGGACTAATGAAAAACTGTTTTTT.

In nucleotides, the CDR3 is TGTGCCTGGAGTGAGGGGGTGGATGCAGAGACCCAGTACTTC. Translation gives CAWSEGVDAETQYF. The V gene is TRBV30, the J gene TRBJ2-5, with TRBD1 as a possible D gene (6 bases). This CDR3 is 14 amino acids long. Germline loops: CDR1 GTSNPN, CDR2 SVGIG (reference sequence). V was pared by 1 base and J by 4 bases, with 13 bases between. The full variable domain, with the rest looked up from reference TRBV30 and TRBJ2-5, is SQTIHQWPATLVQPVGSPLSLECTVEGTSNPNLYWYRQAAGRGLQLLFYSVGIGQISSEVPQNLSASRPQDRQFILSSKKLLLSDSGFYLCAWSEGVDAETQYFGPGTRLLVL.

The chain links TRBV27 to TRBJ2-3; 9 bases fit TRBD2. This CDR3 comprises 17 residues. The V and J ends lost 5 bases and 1 base, in that order; junction bases with no gene match: 10. Germline V gives CDR1 MNHEY, CDR2 SMNVEV (reference sequence). Here the CDR3 reads CASSPIPWTSGTDTQYF. DNA of the CDR3: TGTGCCAGCAGTCCTATCCCATGGACTAGCGGCACAGATACGCAGTATTTT.

The CDR3 DNA reads as TGCAGCGTTGAAGATCTGGTCCAGGGGGAAGAGACAGATACGCAGTATTTT. As protein: CSVEDLVQGEETDTQYF. This rearrangement joins TRBV29-1 to TRBJ2-3, with 7 bases identical to TRBD1. Germline CDR1 and CDR2: SQVTM and ANQGSEA. This CDR3 has 17 amino acids. Unmatched junction bases numbered 12, after V lost 0 bases and J lost 3 bases.

The J gene is TRBJ2-3, the V gene TRBV29-1, with 10 bases lining up with TRBD2. Germline loops: CDR1 SQVTM, CDR2 ANQGSEA. The CDR3 spans 14 residues. The junction had 5 bases not matched to a gene; V was cut back by 8 bases and J by 0 bases. CDR3 sequence: CSIPTSGSTDTQYF. The CDR3 DNA reads TGCAGCATTCCGACTAGCGGGAGCACAGATACGCAGTATTTT.

This chain connects TRBV27 to TRBJ1-1; 7 bases agree with TRBD1. The CDR3 extends over 16 amino acids. V lost 5 bases to trimming and J lost 4 bases; unmatched junction nucleotides: 13. Germline CDR1 MNHEY, CDR2 SMNVEV (reference sequence). CDR3 sequence (DNA): TGTGCCAGCAGTCCAGCCCCTTTCAGGGGGAGCACTGAAGCTTTCTTT. The encoded protein is CASSPAPFRGSTEAFF.

This clone was recorded only once. The chain combines TRBV27 with TRBJ2-1, with TRBD2 matching over 12 bases. The CDR3 extends over 17 amino acids. The ends lost 8 bases at V and 3 bases at J; junction bases unmatched: 11. Germline V gene lookup returns CDR1 MNHEY and CDR2 SMNVEV (reference sequence). This CDR3 reads CASAPSGGASIYNEQFF. Here the CDR3 DNA reads TGTGCCAGCGCTCCTAGCGGGGGGGCCAGTATCTACAATGAGCAGTTCTTC.

This sequence joins TRBV5-8 and TRBJ2-7, with 8 bases identical to TRBD2. The trim removed 6 bases at V and 5 bases at J, leaving 13 bases unmatched. The CDR3 is made up of 15 amino acids. Germline V lookup: CDR1 SGHTS, CDR2 YDEGEE. The CDR3 DNA reads TGTGCCAGCACCAGGGCAGGCGGGAGGCCCGACGAGCAGTACTTC. Translating it yields CASTRAGGRPDEQYF. Full variable domain (outside the CDR3, taken from reference TRBV5-8 and TRBJ2-7): EAGVTQSPTHLIKTRGQQATLRCSPISGHTSVYWYQQALGLGLQFLLWYDEGEERNRGNFPPRFSGRQFPNYSSELNVNALELEDSALYLCASTRAGGRPDEQYFGPGTRLTVT.

J is TRBJ1-1 and V is TRBV2, with unresolved D. CDR1 is SNHLY, CDR2 FYNNEI, per germline. CDR3 length: 14 residues. The germline V and J ends were trimmed by 3 bases and 1 base, with 9 bases remaining between them. In DNA, the CDR3 is TGTGCCAGCAGTGACTCGACAAGGAACACTGAAGCTTTCTTT. Translated: CASSDSTRNTEAFF. Filled out from reference TRBV2 and TRBJ1-1, the complete variable domain reads EPEVTQTPSHQVTQMGQEVILRCVPISNHLYFYWYRQILGQKVEFLVSFYNNEISEKSEIFDDQFSVERPDGSNFTLKIRSTKLEDSAMYFCASSDSTRNTEAFFGQGTRLTVV.

The gene calls are TRBV19 and TRBJ1-5; maybe TRBD1 (6 bases). The V end was cut by 6 bases, the J end by 8 bases, with 17 bases between. This CDR3 has 14 residues. Germline V gene data show CDR1 as LNHDA and CDR2 as SQIVND (reference sequence). The CDR3 bases are TGTGCCAGTAGACCAACACAGGGTTTCGAGCCCCAGCATTTT. Its protein is CASRPTQGFEPQHF.

This chain joins TRBV2 and TRBJ1-6; 8 nucleotides align to TRBD1. CDR1 is SNHLY, CDR2 FYNNEI, per germline. V lost 1 base, J lost 6 bases, and 2 bases stayed unmatched. The CDR3 is 15 residues long. The CDR3 nucleotides read TGTGCCAGCAGTGAAGGGGACAGGCTTAATTCACCCCTCCACTTT. Its translation: CASSEGDRLNSPLHF.

The chain combines TRBV7-2 with TRBJ1-2; 7 bases match TRBD1. The CDR3 covers 14 residues. The germline V gene has CDR1 SGHTA and CDR2 FQGNSA. With V trimmed by 7 bases and J by 4 bases, 9 bases remained unmatched. CDR3 amino acids: CASTQGGLGYGYTF. The CDR3, as DNA: TGTGCCAGCACCCAGGGGGGCTTGGGCTATGGCTACACCTTC.